This is a list of T cell receptor beta chains from one sample in a study of cytomegalovirus exposure and HLA in healthy donors. Assay used: immunoSEQ multiplex PCR; TCRdb lists only in-frame clones, some missing. The sample lists 200,000 or so clones; 78% were seen once. The sequencing input was PBMCs. These receptors all stem from a woman between 25 and 40 years old in good health and CMV-seropositive. Both conserved end residues are part of each CDR3. Each record gives: D gene, J gene, V gene, clone size, CDR3 protein, CDR3 DNA. A D gene is named only where the DNA matches it firmly. Clone size is given for some rows only: seen once, a few or many times, or a class if the clone is expanded.

D gene: TRBD2
J gene: TRBJ2-2
V gene: TRBV4-1
clone size: NA
CDR3 protein: CASSQEIAGDGELFF
CDR3 DNA: TGCGCCAGCAGCCAAGAAATAGCGGGGGACGGGGAGCTGTTTTTT

D gene: NA
J gene: TRBJ1-2
V gene: TRBV2
clone size: NA
CDR3 protein: CASSVGGGELDF
CDR3 DNA: TGTGCCAGCAGTGTGGGAGGAGGGGAGTTGGACTTC

D gene: TRBD1
J gene: TRBJ2-7
V gene: TRBV5-1
clone size: NA
CDR3 protein: CASREWTGGDYEQYF
CDR3 DNA: TGCGCCAGCAGAGAATGGACAGGGGGAGACTACGAGCAGTACTTC

D gene: NA
J gene: TRBJ1-4
V gene: TRBV7-9
clone size: NA
CDR3 protein: CASSFGHGREEKLFF
CDR3 DNA: TGTGCCAGCAGCTTTGGCCATGGGAGAGAGGAAAAACTGTTTTTT

D gene: NA
J gene: TRBJ2-7
V gene: TRBV7-6
clone size: NA
CDR3 protein: CASSSWRKRPYEQYF
CDR3 DNA: TGTGCCAGCAGCTCGTGGAGGAAAAGGCCCTACGAGCAGTACTTC

D gene: NA
J gene: TRBJ1-4
V gene: TRBV29-1
clone size: NA
CDR3 protein: CSVKGQRHEKLFF
CDR3 DNA: TGCAGCGTTAAAGGACAGAGACATGAAAAACTGTTTTTT

D gene: NA
J gene: TRBJ1-1
V gene: TRBV7-2
clone size: NA
CDR3 protein: CASSFRGGNTEAFF
CDR3 DNA: TGTGCCAGCAGCTTTAGGGGGGGGAACACTGAAGCTTTCTTT

D gene: NA
J gene: TRBJ2-7
V gene: TRBV28
clone size: NA
CDR3 protein: CASSPRHPDPYEQYF
CDR3 DNA: TGTGCCAGCAGCCCCCGACACCCCGACCCCTACGAGCAGTACTTC

D gene: TRBD1
J gene: TRBJ1-6
V gene: TRBV4-3
clone size: NA
CDR3 protein: CASSQGLGTALAPVHF
CDR3 DNA: TGCGCCAGCAGCCAAGGACTTGGGACAGCCTTGGCCCCCGTCCACTTT

D gene: NA
J gene: TRBJ2-7
V gene: TRBV4-3
clone size: NA
CDR3 protein: CASSQDRYMEAGDSYEQYF
CDR3 DNA: TGCGCCAGCAGCCAAGATCGGTATATGGAGGCAGGGGACTCCTACGAGCAGTACTTC

D gene: NA
J gene: TRBJ2-3
V gene: TRBV21-1
clone size: NA
CDR3 protein: CASSKRRRGRDTQYF
CDR3 DNA: TGTGCCAGCAGCAAGAGAAGGCGGGGTAGGGATACGCAGTATTTT

D gene: TRBD2
J gene: TRBJ2-3
V gene: TRBV5-1
clone size: NA
CDR3 protein: CASSPGRLAGGTSTDTQYF
CDR3 DNA: TGCGCCAGCAGCCCCGGACGACTAGCGGGAGGGACTAGCACAGATACGCAGTATTTT

D gene: NA
J gene: TRBJ2-3
V gene: TRBV6-1
clone size: NA
CDR3 protein: CASSEMRGKTDTQYF
CDR3 DNA: TGTGCCAGCAGTGAGATGCGGGGAAAGACAGATACGCAGTATTTT

D gene: TRBD1
J gene: TRBJ2-7
V gene: TRBV5-8
clone size: NA
CDR3 protein: CASSLLGGALDEQYF
CDR3 DNA: TGTGCCAGCAGCCTACTAGGGGGCGCATTGGACGAGCAGTACTTC

D gene: TRBD1
J gene: TRBJ1-2
V gene: TRBV28
clone size: NA
CDR3 protein: CASNPLDRANYGYTF
CDR3 DNA: TGTGCCAGCAACCCTCTAGACAGGGCTAACTATGGCTACACCTTC

D gene: NA
J gene: TRBJ1-6
V gene: TRBV4-2
clone size: NA
CDR3 protein: CASSQDQPGLNSPLHF
CDR3 DNA: TGTGCCAGCAGCCAAGATCAACCGGGGTTAAATTCACCCCTCCACTTT

D gene: NA
J gene: TRBJ1-6
V gene: TRBV7-8
clone size: NA
CDR3 protein: CASSPLTRINNSPLHF
CDR3 DNA: TGTGCCAGCAGCCCACTTACCCGAATTAATAATTCACCCCTCCACTTT

D gene: TRBD1
J gene: TRBJ1-2
V gene: TRBV7-2
clone size: NA
CDR3 protein: CASSLFTGTGGYGYTF
CDR3 DNA: TGTGCCAGCAGCTTATTTACCGGGACAGGGGGTTATGGCTACACCTTC

D gene: NA
J gene: TRBJ1-5
V gene: TRBV6-6
clone size: NA
CDR3 protein: CAGGSGGQPQHF
CDR3 DNA: TGTGCCGGGGGGTCGGGGGGTCAGCCCCAGCATTTT

D gene: NA
J gene: TRBJ2-7
V gene: TRBV29-1
clone size: NA
CDR3 protein: CSVASSRGASYEQYF
CDR3 DNA: TGCAGCGTCGCCTCCTCACGGGGGGCCTCCTACGAGCAGTACTTC

D gene: TRBD1
J gene: TRBJ1-1
V gene: TRBV4-3
clone size: once
CDR3 protein: CASSHELRQGRAEAFF
CDR3 DNA: TGCGCCAGCAGCCACGAACTGAGACAGGGGAGGGCTGAAGCTTTCTTT

D gene: TRBD2
J gene: TRBJ2-7
V gene: TRBV7-3
clone size: NA
CDR3 protein: CASSPGGGRGVYEQYF
CDR3 DNA: TGTGCCAGCAGCCCCGGGGGCGGGCGGGGGGTCTACGAGCAGTACTTC

D gene: NA
J gene: TRBJ2-5
V gene: TRBV7-2
clone size: NA
CDR3 protein: CASSLEVGRWETQYF
CDR3 DNA: TGTGCCAGCAGCTTAGAAGTGGGCAGATGGGAGACCCAGTACTTC

D gene: NA
J gene: TRBJ2-4
V gene: TRBV4-1
clone size: few
CDR3 protein: CASRSLAKNIQYF
CDR3 DNA: TGCGCCAGCAGGTCCCTAGCCAAAAACATTCAGTACTTC

D gene: NA
J gene: TRBJ1-2
V gene: TRBV15
clone size: NA
CDR3 protein: CATSREELDGYTF
CDR3 DNA: TGTGCCACCAGCAGAGAGGAGTTGGATGGCTACACCTTC

D gene: TRBD1
J gene: TRBJ1-1
V gene: TRBV19
clone size: NA
CDR3 protein: CASGKTGTAEAFF
CDR3 DNA: TGTGCCAGTGGCAAGACAGGGACGGCTGAAGCTTTCTTT

D gene: TRBD1
J gene: TRBJ1-1
V gene: TRBV9
clone size: once
CDR3 protein: CASSSRQGGTEAFF
CDR3 DNA: TGTGCCAGCAGCTCCCGACAGGGTGGGACTGAAGCTTTCTTT

D gene: NA
J gene: TRBJ2-2
V gene: TRBV7-9
clone size: few
CDR3 protein: CASSPRSGELFF
CDR3 DNA: TGTGCCAGCAGCCCGAGGAGTGGGGAGCTGTTTTTT

D gene: TRBD1
J gene: TRBJ2-1
V gene: TRBV29-1
clone size: NA
CDR3 protein: CSSPGQGAIEQFF
CDR3 DNA: TGCAGCTCCCCTGGACAGGGGGCCATTGAGCAGTTCTTC

D gene: TRBD2
J gene: TRBJ2-7
V gene: TRBV4-2
clone size: few
CDR3 protein: CASSQVGGVTSYEQYF
CDR3 DNA: TGTGCCAGCAGCCAAGTTGGGGGGGTAACCTCCTACGAGCAGTACTTC